This is a list of T cell receptor beta chains from one sample in a study of cytomegalovirus exposure and HLA in healthy donors. Some clones are missing from TCRdb's copy, which holds only in-frame ones; the method was immunoSEQ multiplex PCR. This table has about 120,000 clones, about 75% appearing once. Material for sequencing was PBMCs. The source of these receptors is a woman aged 40 to 50 in good health and CMV-seropositive. Each CDR3 is given with its conserved first and last residue. D genes are given only for firm matches. Clone size is stated in some rows and not others, as once, few, many or a class when expanded.

V gene	clone size	J gene	D gene	CDR3 DNA	CDR3 protein
TRBV18	.	TRBJ2-3	TRBD1	TGTGCCAGCTCACCCGGACAGGGTGTCACAGATACGCAGTATTTT	CASSPGQGVTDTQYF
TRBV5-4	few	TRBJ1-6	.	TGTGCCAGCAGCATTGACAAAAGTAATTCACCCCTCCACTTT	CASSIDKSNSPLHF
TRBV2	.	TRBJ1-4	.	TGTGCCAGCAGCGATGGGTCCGCAATCGGGAGACTGTTTTTT	CASSDGSAIGRLFF
TRBV25-1	.	TRBJ2-3	.	TGTGCCAGCAGTGAATCTGGTCCACTAACAGATACGCAGTATTTT	CASSESGPLTDTQYF
TRBV7-7	.	TRBJ2-7	.	TGTGCTAGCAGCTTAAACACAAACTCCTACGAGCAGTACTTC	CASSLNTNSYEQYF
TRBV2	once	TRBJ1-1	.	TGTGCCAGCCAGGGGTACGGCACTGAAGCTTTCTTT	CASQGYGTEAFF
TRBV7-2	.	TRBJ1-5	TRBD1	TGTGCCAGCAGCTTAGACCAACTCGGACAGGGCTATCAGCCCCAGCATTTT	CASSLDQLGQGYQPQHF
TRBV5-1	.	TRBJ2-5	.	TGCGCCAGCAGCCCCGGGATCCAAGAGACCCAGTACTTC	CASSPGIQETQYF
TRBV9	.	TRBJ2-2	TRBD2	TGTGCCAGCAGCTTGGGGACTAGCGCGACCGGGGAGCTGTTTTTT	CASSLGTSATGELFF
TRBV5-4	.	TRBJ1-1	TRBD1	TGTGCCAGCAGCATCCGGACAGGGGGAACTGAAGCTTTCTTT	CASSIRTGGTEAFF
TRBV29-1	few	TRBJ1-2	.	TGCAGCGTTGAAAGAACAGAGAGTCATGGCTACACCTTC	CSVERTESHGYTF
TRBV6-5	.	TRBJ1-2	TRBD1	TGTGCCAGCAGGGGACAGGGGGCCGGCGGCTACACCTTC	CASRGQGAGGYTF
TRBV28	.	TRBJ1-6	.	TGTGCCAGCAGCGGTAGCTCCTATAATTCACCCCTCCACTTT	CASSGSSYNSPLHF
TRBV27	once	TRBJ1-3	.	TGTGCCAGCAGTTTATACTCCCCCACCGCTGGAAACACCATATATTTT	CASSLYSPTAGNTIYF
TRBV7-3	.	TRBJ1-4	TRBD1	TGTGCCAGCTCGAGGGGGCTCAATGAAAAACTGTTTTTT	CASSRGLNEKLFF
TRBV11-3	.	TRBJ2-1	.	TGTGCCAGCAGCTTAAGGGGGGGGAATGAGCAGTTCTTC	CASSLRGGNEQFF
TRBV5-4	once	TRBJ2-2	TRBD1	TGTGCCAGCAGCGCCGGGGGGACAGGGTCCGCCGGGGAGCTGTTTTTT	CASSAGGTGSAGELFF
TRBV2	.	TRBJ1-5	.	TGTGCCAGCAGGGTGAGGGGAGGTCAGCCCCAGCATTTT	CASRVRGGQPQHF
TRBV18	.	TRBJ1-2	.	TGTGCCAGCTCACGGAGGGTTGGCTACACCTTC	CASSRRVGYTF
TRBV18	.	TRBJ1-3	TRBD1	TGTGCCAGCTCGCTGGACAGGGTGGCTGGAAACACCATATATTTT	CASSLDRVAGNTIYF
TRBV21-1	few	TRBJ1-5	.	TGTGCCAGCACAGGGGTACGGAATCAGCCCCAGCATTTT	CASTGVRNQPQHF
TRBV18	.	TRBJ2-1	TRBD2	TGTGCCAGCTCACCACCCAGGACTAGCGGGGGGACCAATGAGCAGTTCTTC	CASSPPRTSGGTNEQFF
TRBV4-1	few	TRBJ1-4	TRBD1	TGCGCCAGCAGTCCAGGACAGGGAAACTATAATGAAAAACTGTTTTTT	CASSPGQGNYNEKLFF
TRBV7-2	.	TRBJ2-5	.	TGTGCCAGCAGCTTCGGACTTCAAGAGACCCAGTACTTC	CASSFGLQETQYF
TRBV2	.	TRBJ1-5	.	TGTGCCAGCAGTGAATCTGACTCGTATCAGCCCCAGCATTTT	CASSESDSYQPQHF
TRBV19	.	TRBJ2-4	.	TGTGCCAGTAGTATTGGCGGAAATCTAGCCAAAAACATTCAGTACTTC	CASSIGGNLAKNIQYF
TRBV7-2	.	TRBJ2-7	TRBD2	TGTGCCAGCAGCTTAGCCAATGGACTAGCGGGGGGGAGCTACGAGCAGTACTTC	CASSLANGLAGGSYEQYF
TRBV5-1	.	TRBJ2-2	.	TGCGCCAGCAGCCTGGAGGGACATCGGTTTGCCGGGGAGCTGTTTTTT	CASSLEGHRFAGELFF
TRBV9	.	TRBJ2-1	TRBD2	TGTGCCAGCAGCGCAGGACTAGCCTTAGTCGAGCAGTTCTTC	CASSAGLALVEQFF
TRBV2	.	TRBJ2-5	TRBD2	TGTGCCAGCAGACTAGCGGGGGGAGAGACCCAGTACTTC	CASRLAGGETQYF
TRBV5-4	few	TRBJ1-5	.	TGTGCCAGCAGCTCCGGGACTCTAAATCAGCCCCAGCATTTT	CASSSGTLNQPQHF
TRBV5-8	.	TRBJ1-3	.	TGTGCCAGCAGTCCGGGTGGTTACTCTGGAAACACCATATATTTT	CASSPGGYSGNTIYF
TRBV7-2	few	TRBJ1-5	TRBD1	TGTGCCAGCAGCTCCGGACAGGCGAACAGTCAGCCCCAGCATTTT	CASSSGQANSQPQHF
TRBV7-9	once	TRBJ2-6	.	TGTTCCAGCAGCCTGACAGCCTCTGGGGCCAACGTCCTGACTTTC	CSSSLTASGANVLTF
TRBV6-5	.	TRBJ1-1	.	TGTGCCAGCAGTAACCCGGGACGAGGGGGAGCTTTCTTT	CASSNPGRGGAFF
TRBV5-4	.	TRBJ2-7	.	TGTGCCAGCAGCATCGGGTCTTCCTACGAGCAGTACTTC	CASSIGSSYEQYF
TRBV10-3	.	TRBJ2-3	.	TGTGCCATCAGTGTAGGGGGTATCACAGATACGCAGTATTTT	CAISVGGITDTQYF
TRBV5-6	.	TRBJ2-1	TRBD1	TGTGCCAGCAGTTGGAAGGGACAGCTTTATGAGCAGTTCTTC	CASSWKGQLYEQFF